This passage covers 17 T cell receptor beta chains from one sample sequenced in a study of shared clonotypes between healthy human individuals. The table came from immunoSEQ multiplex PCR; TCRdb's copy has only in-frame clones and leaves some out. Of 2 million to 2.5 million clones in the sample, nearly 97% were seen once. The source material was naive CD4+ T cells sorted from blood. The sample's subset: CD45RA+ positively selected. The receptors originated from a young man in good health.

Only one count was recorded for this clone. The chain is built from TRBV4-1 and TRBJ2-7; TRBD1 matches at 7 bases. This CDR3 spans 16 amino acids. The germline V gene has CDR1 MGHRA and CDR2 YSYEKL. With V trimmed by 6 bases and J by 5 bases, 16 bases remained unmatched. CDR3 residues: CASRPWPTGSDHEQYF. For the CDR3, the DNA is TGCGCCAGCAGGCCATGGCCGACAGGGTCGGATCACGAGCAGTACTTC.

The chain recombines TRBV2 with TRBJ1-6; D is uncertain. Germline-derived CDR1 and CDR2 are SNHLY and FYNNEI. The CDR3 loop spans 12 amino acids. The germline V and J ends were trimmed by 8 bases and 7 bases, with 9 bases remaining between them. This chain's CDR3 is CASASQNSPLHF. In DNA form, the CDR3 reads TGTGCCAGCGCTAGTCAGAATTCACCCCTCCACTTT. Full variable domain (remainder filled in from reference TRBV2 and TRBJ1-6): EPEVTQTPSHQVTQMGQEVILRCVPISNHLYFYWYRQILGQKVEFLVSFYNNEISEKSEIFDDQFSVERPDGSNFTLKIRSTKLEDSAMYFCASASQNSPLHFGNGTRLTVT.

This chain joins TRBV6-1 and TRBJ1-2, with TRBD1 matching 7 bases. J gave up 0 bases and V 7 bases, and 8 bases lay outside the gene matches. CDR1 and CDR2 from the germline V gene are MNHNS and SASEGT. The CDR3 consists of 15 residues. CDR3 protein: CASILSQGANYGYTF. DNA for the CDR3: TGTGCCAGCATTCTCAGCCAGGGGGCTAACTATGGCTACACCTTC.

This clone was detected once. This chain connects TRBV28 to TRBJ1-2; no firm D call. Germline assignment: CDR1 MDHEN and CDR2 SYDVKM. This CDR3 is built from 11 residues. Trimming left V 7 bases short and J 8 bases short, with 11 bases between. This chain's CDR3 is CASTPGGGYTF. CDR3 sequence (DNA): TGTGCCAGCACGCCTGGTGGGGGCTACACCTTC.

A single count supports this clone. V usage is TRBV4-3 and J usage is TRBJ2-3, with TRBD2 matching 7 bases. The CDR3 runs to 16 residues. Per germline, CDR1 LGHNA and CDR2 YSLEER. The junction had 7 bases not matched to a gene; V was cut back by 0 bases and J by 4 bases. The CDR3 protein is CASSQDRTGGADTQYF. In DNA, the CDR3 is TGCGCCAGCAGCCAAGATCGTACGGGAGGTGCAGATACGCAGTATTTT.

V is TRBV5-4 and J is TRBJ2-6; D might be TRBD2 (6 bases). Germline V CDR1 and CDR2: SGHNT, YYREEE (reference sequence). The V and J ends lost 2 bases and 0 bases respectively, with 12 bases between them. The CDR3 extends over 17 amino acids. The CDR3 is CASSFGGASSGANVLTF. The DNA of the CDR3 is TGTGCCAGCAGCTTTGGAGGGGCGAGCTCTGGGGCCAACGTCCTGACTTTC.

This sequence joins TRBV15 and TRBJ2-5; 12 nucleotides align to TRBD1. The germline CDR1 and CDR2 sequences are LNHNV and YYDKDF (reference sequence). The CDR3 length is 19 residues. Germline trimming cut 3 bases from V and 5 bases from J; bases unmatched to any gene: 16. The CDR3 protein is CATSRPTFSGTGGRETQYF. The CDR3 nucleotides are TGTGCCACCAGCAGGCCTACATTCTCCGGGACAGGGGGCAGGGAGACCCAGTACTTC.

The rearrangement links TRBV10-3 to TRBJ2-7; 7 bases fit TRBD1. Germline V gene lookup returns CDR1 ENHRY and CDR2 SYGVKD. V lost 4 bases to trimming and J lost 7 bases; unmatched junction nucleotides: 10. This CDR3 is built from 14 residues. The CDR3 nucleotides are TGTGCCATCAGTGTAGGGAGACAGGGCGATGAGCAGTACTTC. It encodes CAISVGRQGDEQYF.

CDR3 sequence: CASSLGHLAGTNEQFF. The CDR3 DNA reads TGCGCCAGCAGCCTTGGGCACCTAGCGGGGACCAATGAGCAGTTCTTC. The gene calls are TRBV5-1 and TRBJ2-1; 9 positions agree with TRBD2. CDR3 length: 16 residues. The V and J ends lost 4 bases and 6 bases, in that order; junction bases with no gene match: 11. Germline CDR1 is SGHRS and CDR2 is YFSETQ.

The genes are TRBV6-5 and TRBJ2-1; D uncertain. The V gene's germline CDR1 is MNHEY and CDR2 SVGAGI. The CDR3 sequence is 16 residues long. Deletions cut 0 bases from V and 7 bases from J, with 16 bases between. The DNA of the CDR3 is TGTGCCAGCAGTTACTCGGTGGTCCCTCGTGAGAATGAGCAGTTCTTC. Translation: CASSYSVVPRENEQFF.

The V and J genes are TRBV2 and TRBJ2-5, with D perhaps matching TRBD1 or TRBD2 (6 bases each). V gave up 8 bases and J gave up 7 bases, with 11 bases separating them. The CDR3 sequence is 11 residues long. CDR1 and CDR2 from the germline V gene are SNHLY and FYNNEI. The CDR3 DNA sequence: TGTGCCAGCTGGGGGGCGGGGACCCAGTACTTC. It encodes CASWGAGTQYF.

Written as DNA, the CDR3 is TGCGCCAGCAGGGGAGACGGAGGGGAGCTGTTTTTT. Translation gives CASRGDGGELFF. The V gene is TRBV5-1, the J gene TRBJ2-2; TRBD2 is a possible D gene (5 bases). The CDR3 is 12 residues long. The V gene lost 5 bases and the J gene lost 8 bases, with 10 bases spanning the gap. Germline V gene sequence: CDR1 SGHRS, CDR2 YFSETQ.

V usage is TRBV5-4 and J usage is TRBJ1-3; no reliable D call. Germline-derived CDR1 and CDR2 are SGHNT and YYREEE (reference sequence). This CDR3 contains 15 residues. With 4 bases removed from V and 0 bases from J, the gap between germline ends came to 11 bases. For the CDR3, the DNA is TGTGCCAGCAGCGGCCCGGGGAGCTCTGGAAACACCATATATTTT. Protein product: CASSGPGSSGNTIYF.

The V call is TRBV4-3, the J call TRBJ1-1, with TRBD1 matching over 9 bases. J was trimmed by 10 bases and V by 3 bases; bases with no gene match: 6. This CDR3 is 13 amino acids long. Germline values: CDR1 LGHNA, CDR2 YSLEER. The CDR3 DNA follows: TGCGCCAGCAGCCAGGGACAGGGAGCCGGAGCTTTCTTT. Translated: CASSQGQGAGAFF.

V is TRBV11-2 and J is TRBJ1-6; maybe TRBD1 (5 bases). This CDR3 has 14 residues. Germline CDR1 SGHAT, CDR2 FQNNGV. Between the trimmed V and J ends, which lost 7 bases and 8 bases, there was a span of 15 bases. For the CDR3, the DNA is TGTGCCAGCACCATAGCGGGGCCCTATTCACCCCTCCACTTT. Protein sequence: CASTIAGPYSPLHF.

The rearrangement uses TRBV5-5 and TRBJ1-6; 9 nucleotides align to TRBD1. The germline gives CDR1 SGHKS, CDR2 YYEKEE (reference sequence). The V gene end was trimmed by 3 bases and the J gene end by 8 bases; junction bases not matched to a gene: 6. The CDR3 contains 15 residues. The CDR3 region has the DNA TGTGCCAGCAGCTGGAAACAGGGGGCTGATTCACCCCTCCACTTT. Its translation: CASSWKQGADSPLHF.

The CDR3 here is CASSSWDRERNIQYF. In DNA, the CDR3 is TGTGCCAGCAGTTCCTGGGACAGGGAGAGGAACATTCAGTACTTC. The chain employs TRBV28 and TRBJ2-4, with 9 nucleotides matching TRBD1. Germline V gene data show CDR1 as MDHEN and CDR2 as SYDVKM. V was pared by 4 bases and J by 7 bases, with 8 bases of the junction left unmatched. This CDR3 is 15 amino acids long.